This TCR beta chain was sequenced in a study of T cell clones after liver transplantation. Notes on the study in general: Graft donor-reactive T cells may have migrated into the graft rather than being deleted. Post-transplant, graft-donor-reactive CD4 TCRbeta sequences in blood dropped significantly in 5 of 8 subjects.

Assay: immunoSEQ multiplex PCR; the TCRdb copy retains only in-frame clones and omits some. The sample holds around 75,000 clones, roughly 80% seen once. Regarding this clone: Its target is not known.

This CDR3 is 17 amino acids long. J lost 0 bases, V lost 2 bases, and 8 bases had no gene match. Germline V gene sequence: CDR1 SGHTA, CDR2 FQGNSA. Specimen: CD4+ T cells from blood, collected around 50 months after liver transplant. This chain joins TRBV7-2 and TRBJ1-1; 8 nucleotides line up with TRBD1. The clonotype comes from a human patient who received a liver transplant. Part of the T cells may come from the graft donor. The CDR3 region has the DNA TGTGCCAGCAGCTTATACGGGACAGGTAGGATGAACACTGAAGCTTTCTTT. Amino acids: CASSLYGTGRMNTEAFF.